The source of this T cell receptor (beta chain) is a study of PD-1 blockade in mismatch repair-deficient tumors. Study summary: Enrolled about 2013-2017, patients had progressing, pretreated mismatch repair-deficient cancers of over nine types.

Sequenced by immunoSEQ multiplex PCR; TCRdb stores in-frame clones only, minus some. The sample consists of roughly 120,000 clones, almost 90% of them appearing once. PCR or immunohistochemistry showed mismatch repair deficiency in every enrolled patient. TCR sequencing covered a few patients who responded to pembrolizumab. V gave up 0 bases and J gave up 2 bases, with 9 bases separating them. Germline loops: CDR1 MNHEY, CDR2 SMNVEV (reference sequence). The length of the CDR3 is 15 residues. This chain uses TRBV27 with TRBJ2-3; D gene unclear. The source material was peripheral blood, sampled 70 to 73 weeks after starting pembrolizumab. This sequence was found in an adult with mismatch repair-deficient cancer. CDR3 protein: CASSLSAQDTDTQYF. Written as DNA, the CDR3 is TGTGCCAGCAGTTTATCCGCGCAGGACACAGATACGCAGTATTTT.